This T cell receptor beta chain was sequenced during a study of cytomegalovirus exposure and HLA in healthy donors. Study at large: Caucasian-associated ancestry cluster membership applied to about four fifths of 398 genotyped donors.

About this clone itself: Its antigen is currently unknown.

Germline V gene data show CDR1 as MNHNS and CDR2 as SASEGT. V was cut by 2 bases and J by 5 bases, with 21 bases left in between. The CDR3 sequence is 18 residues long. Study outcomes and limitations: TCR beta chains numbering some 160 were designated cytomegalovirus-associated. Earlier analysis looked at TCR beta V segments, and most were productive about 90% or about 30% of the time.

60 Vbeta and 13 Jbeta primers were used in PCR. Method: immunoSEQ multiplex PCR; TCRdb's copy keeps in-frame clones and lacks some. The sample shows some 79,000 clones, roughly 63% of them seen only once. Sequenced sample: PBMCs. The J gene is TRBJ2-2, the V gene TRBV6-1; possibly TRBD2 for D (7 bases). The receptor comes from a woman aged 40 to 50 in good health and CMV-seropositive. The CDR3 bases are TGTGCCAGCAGTGAAAACGTCGTCGGGGGGCGAGGGACCGGGGAGCTGTTTTTT. It yields the protein CASSENVVGGRGTGELFF.